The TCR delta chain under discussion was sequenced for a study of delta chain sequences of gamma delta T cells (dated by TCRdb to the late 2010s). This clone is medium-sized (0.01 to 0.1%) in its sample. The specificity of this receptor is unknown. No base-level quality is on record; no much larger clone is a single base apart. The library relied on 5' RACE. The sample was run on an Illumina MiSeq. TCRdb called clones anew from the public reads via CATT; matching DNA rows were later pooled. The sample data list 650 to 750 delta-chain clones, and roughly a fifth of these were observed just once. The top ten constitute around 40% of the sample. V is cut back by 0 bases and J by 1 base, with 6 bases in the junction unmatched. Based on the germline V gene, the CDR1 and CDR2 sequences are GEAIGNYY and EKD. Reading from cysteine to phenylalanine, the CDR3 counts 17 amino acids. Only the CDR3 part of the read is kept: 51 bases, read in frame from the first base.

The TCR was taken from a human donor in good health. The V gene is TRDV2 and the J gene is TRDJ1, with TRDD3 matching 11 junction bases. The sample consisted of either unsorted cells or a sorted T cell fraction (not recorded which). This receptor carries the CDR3 CACDTVMGDTRTDKLIF. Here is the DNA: TGTGCCTGTGACACCGTGATGGGGGATACGCGCACCGATAAACTCATCTTT.